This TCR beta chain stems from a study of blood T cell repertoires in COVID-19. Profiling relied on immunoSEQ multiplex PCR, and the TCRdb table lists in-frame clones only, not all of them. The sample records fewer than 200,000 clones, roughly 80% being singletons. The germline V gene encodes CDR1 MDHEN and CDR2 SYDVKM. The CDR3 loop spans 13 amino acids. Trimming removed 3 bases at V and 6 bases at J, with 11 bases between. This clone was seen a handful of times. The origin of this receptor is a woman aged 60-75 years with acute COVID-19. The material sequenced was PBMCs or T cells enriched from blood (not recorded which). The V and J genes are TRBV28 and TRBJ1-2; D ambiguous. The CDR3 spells CASSFGRSDGYTF. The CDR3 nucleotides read TGTGCCAGCAGTTTTGGTCGGTCGGATGGCTACACCTTC.